Below, 25 T cell receptor beta chains from the same sample are listed, as sequenced in a study of T cell responses to AZD1222 COVID-19 vaccine (dated by TCRdb to about 2021). The time point label here, explained by the study, means: baseline before first vaccination. Library preparation used the immunoSEQ multiplex PCR assay. The table was pulled from immuneACCESS by TCRdb, which kept in-frame rearrangements only. Such tables lose some clones; where checked, under half of the loss comes from unresolved V genes, and the rest has no known cause. Within this sample are about 190,000 clones, with over 80% of them counted one time only. Of the sample, over 1% is held by the ten largest clones. Sample: peripheral blood, taken on day 0 of AZD1222 vaccination. These receptors were taken from an adult in good health.

The chain uses TRBV4-3 and TRBJ2-3, with no clear D. Trimming shortened V by 1 base and J by 1 base, and 9 bases separated the two germline ends. Per germline, CDR1 LGHNA and CDR2 YSLEER. This CDR3 is 15 amino acids long. The CDR3 DNA follows: TGCGCCAGCAGCCAAGTGAACACTGGCACAGATACGCAGTATTTT. Protein sequence: CASSQVNTGTDTQYF.

The chain has TRBV5-1 and TRBJ1-6, with TRBD1 matching 10 bases. With V trimmed by 4 bases and J by 10 bases, 8 bases remained unmatched. This CDR3 is 15 amino acids long. Per the germline V gene, CDR1 is SGHRS and CDR2 is YFSETQ. In DNA, the CDR3 is TGCGCCAGCAGCGTCCGGGACAGGGGCGTCTCACCCCTCCACTTT. Protein product: CASSVRDRGVSPLHF. The whole variable domain, remainder taken from reference TRBV5-1 and TRBJ1-6, is KAGVTQTPRYLIKTRGQQVTLSCSPISGHRSVSWYQQTPGQGLQFLFEYFSETQRNKGNFPGRFSGRQFSNSRSEMNVSTLELGDSALYLCASSVRDRGVSPLHFGNGTRLTVT.

This chain joins TRBV19 and TRBJ1-2; weak D call: TRBD1 (5 bases). V lost 8 bases and J 4 bases, leaving 11 bases between the germline ends. Germline V gene sequence: CDR1 LNHDA, CDR2 SQIVND (reference sequence). The CDR3 totals 12 residues. The CDR3 region is CASGAFGYGYTF. The CDR3 nucleotides read TGTGCCAGTGGGGCTTTCGGCTATGGCTACACCTTC.

This clone was seen just once. The rearrangement uses TRBV5-1 and TRBJ1-1, with D uncertain. The CDR3 loop spans 15 amino acids. V lost 0 bases and J lost 0, with 9 bases in between. Germline CDR1 SGHRS, CDR2 YFSETQ. CDR3 nucleotides: TGCGCCAGCAGCTTGGTACCAGTCATGAACACTGAAGCTTTCTTT. Amino acids: CASSLVPVMNTEAFF.

This clone was recorded once. The chain joins TRBV19 to TRBJ1-3, with 10 bases lining up with TRBD1. The junction had 5 bases not matched to a gene; V was cut back by 6 bases and J by 0 bases. The germline V gene has CDR1 LNHDA and CDR2 SQIVND (reference sequence). The CDR3 contains 16 residues. The CDR3 is CASRTGQGGSGNTIYF. The CDR3 coding sequence is TGTGCCAGTAGGACCGGACAGGGGGGCTCTGGAAACACCATATATTTT.

The chain has TRBV19 and TRBJ1-5; 9 bases line up with TRBD1. Germline V gene lookup returns CDR1 LNHDA and CDR2 SQIVND (reference sequence). This CDR3 is built from 15 residues. After removal of 7 bases from V and 4 bases from J, the junction contained 8 bases not matched to a gene. Written as DNA, the CDR3 is TGTGCCAGTAAGGGGGCTGGGACAGGGAATCAGCCCCAGCATTTT. Its translation: CASKGAGTGNQPQHF.

The rearrangement joins TRBV27 to TRBJ1-6; TRBD1 matches 7 bases. The V segment lost 6 bases and the J segment 4 bases; nucleotides outside the gene matches: 15. This CDR3 contains 18 residues. Germline V lookup: CDR1 MNHEY, CDR2 SMNVEV (reference sequence). The CDR3 here is CASSLEGARGFYNSPLHF. The CDR3 DNA follows: TGTGCCAGCAGCTTAGAGGGGGCGCGTGGATTTTATAATTCACCCCTCCACTTT.

The chain has TRBV9 and TRBJ1-2; D not certain. The CDR3 sequence is 15 residues long. Germline-derived CDR1 and CDR2 are SGDLS and YYNGEE. V lost 0 bases and J 0 bases, leaving 9 bases between the germline ends. In DNA form, the CDR3 reads TGTGCCAGCAGCGTAGCCCCCGGCCCTAACTATGGCTACACCTTC. It encodes CASSVAPGPNYGYTF. The whole variable domain, filled in from reference TRBV9 and TRBJ1-2, reads DSGVTQTPKHLITATGQRVTLRCSPRSGDLSVYWYQQSLDQGLQFLIQYYNGEERAKGNILERFSAQQFPDLHSELNLSSLELGDSALYFCASSVAPGPNYGYTFGSGTRLTVV.

This clone was observed a few times. The chain links TRBV6-5 to TRBJ1-4, with a possible D match to TRBD1 (5 bases). The CDR3 is 15 residues long. Trimming took 7 bases from V and 8 from J, leaving 20 bases between them. Looked up from germline, CDR1 is MNHEY and CDR2 is SVGAGI. The CDR3 protein is CASNTDRIRLEKLFF. The DNA for the CDR3 is TGTGCCAGCAATACAGACAGAATTAGACTAGAAAAACTGTTTTTT.

This clone occurred many times. The chain couples TRBV5-8 to TRBJ2-7; 10 bases agree with TRBD1. The CDR3 has 15 residues. Germline CDR1 is SGHTS and CDR2 is YDEGEE. Trimming took 3 bases from V and 7 from J; bases not matched to a gene: 10. Here the CDR3 reads CASSWVGTGASEQYF. CDR3 DNA: TGTGCCAGCAGCTGGGTGGGGACAGGGGCCAGTGAGCAGTACTTC.

This clone was observed a few times. CDR3 bases: TGTGCCAGCACCATGTGGGGGCACGAGCAGTACTTC. Translating it yields CASTMWGHEQYF. The gene calls are TRBV12-3 or TRBV12-4 and TRBJ2-7, with D possibly TRBD1 on 6 matching bases. The CDR3 loop spans 12 amino acids. Trimming took off 7 bases at V and 5 bases at J, with 12 bases between the two ends.

The table lists this clone with a few counts. V usage is TRBV7-9 and J usage is TRBJ1-2, with D unclear. V was cut by 4 bases and J by 4 bases, with 16 bases left in between. The CDR3 is 15 residues long. Germline V gives CDR1 SEHNR, CDR2 FQNEAQ (reference sequence). CDR3 residues: CASSSNQVEGYGYTF. The CDR3 region has the DNA TGTGCCAGCAGCTCGAATCAAGTAGAGGGCTATGGCTACACCTTC.

The gene calls are TRBV7-2 and TRBJ2-3; D ambiguous. V lost 2 bases and J lost 1, with 7 bases in between. The length of the CDR3 is 14 residues. Germline lookup yields CDR1 SGHTA and CDR2 FQGNSA. CDR3 bases: TGTGCCAGCAGCTTAAACGGACGCACAGATACGCAGTATTTT. This sequence encodes CASSLNGRTDTQYF.

Turning to this clone: The sample holds other DNA sequences that translate to the same CDR3. This rearrangement joins TRBV6-5 to TRBJ1-2; D is possibly TRBD1 (5 bases). The germline V gene encodes CDR1 MNHEY and CDR2 SVGAGI. The length of the CDR3 is 13 residues. V lost 6 bases and J lost 4, with 12 bases in between. The CDR3 DNA follows: TGTGCCAGCAGGGGAGGGGCGGGCTATGGCTACACCTTC. Translating gives CASRGGAGYGYTF.

The chain employs TRBV6-2 or TRBV6-3 and TRBJ2-7; a possible D gene is TRBD1 (6 bases). The CDR3 has 13 amino acids. The ends were cut back, 4 bases at V and 7 bases at J, with 14 bases in the middle. The germline V gene has CDR1 MNHEY and CDR2 SVGEGT. This CDR3 reads CASSSYGGGEQYF. DNA of the CDR3: TGTGCCAGCAGTTCTTATGGGGGCGGTGAGCAGTACTTC.

This chain links TRBV2 with TRBJ1-5; no firm D call. CDR3 length: 12 residues. Looked up from germline, CDR1 is SNHLY and CDR2 is FYNNEI. V lost 8 bases, J lost 7 bases, and 12 bases lay in between. CDR3 region: CASQAVGQPQHF. The CDR3 DNA reads as TGTGCCAGCCAGGCCGTAGGACAGCCCCAGCATTTT.

CDR3 residues: CASSQDGSGWSNQPQHF. DNA for the CDR3: TGCGCCAGCAGCCAAGATGGGTCCGGGTGGAGCAATCAGCCCCAGCATTTT. The chain combines TRBV4-1 with TRBJ1-5; D ambiguous. The V gene's germline CDR1 is MGHRA and CDR2 YSYEKL. Trimming shortened V by 0 bases and J by 1 base, and 13 bases separated the two germline ends. This CDR3 spans 17 amino acids.

The chain joins TRBV27 to TRBJ1-5; D ambiguous. The CDR3 sequence is 14 residues long. V shed 1 base and J shed 2 bases, with 6 bases lying between them. CDR1 MNHEY and CDR2 SMNVEV come from the germline V gene (reference sequence). CDR3 protein: CASSLFAGNQPQHF. The CDR3 region has the DNA TGTGCCAGCAGTTTATTCGCGGGCAATCAGCCCCAGCATTTT.

Of note for this clone: Distinct nucleotide sequences in the sample also encode this CDR3. The V and J genes are TRBV30 and TRBJ2-7; D possibly corresponds to TRBD2 (6 bases). V lost 5 bases and J 0 bases, leaving 8 bases between the germline ends. The germline gives CDR1 GTSNPN, CDR2 SVGIG (reference sequence). The CDR3 is 12 residues long. The CDR3 region has the DNA TGTGCCTGGGGAGGGGCCTCCTACGAGCAGTACTTC. Translating gives CAWGGASYEQYF.

The chain has TRBV11-2 and TRBJ1-6; D remains ambiguous. Trimming removed 1 base at V and 8 bases at J, with 6 bases between. Germline assignment: CDR1 SGHAT and CDR2 FQNNGV. The CDR3 is 13 residues long. The DNA for the CDR3 is TGTGCCAGCAGCTTAGGGTTGGATTCACCCCTCCACTTT. Translating it yields CASSLGLDSPLHF.

The chain links TRBV6-6 to TRBJ1-1; D is ambiguous. Germline CDR1 reads MNHNY; CDR2 reads SVGAGI (reference sequence). This CDR3 comprises 13 residues. V was shortened by 8 bases and J by 0 bases, with 10 bases between the two germline ends. The CDR3 coding sequence is TGTGCCAGCCAACAAACCATGAACACTGAAGCTTTCTTT. Translating gives CASQQTMNTEAFF.

The chain couples TRBV27 to TRBJ1-6; D might be TRBD1 (6 bases). From germline, CDR1 is MNHEY and CDR2 SMNVEV (reference sequence). The CDR3 has 14 residues. With 5 bases removed from V and 10 bases from J, the gap between germline ends came to 15 bases. In nucleotides, the CDR3 is TGTGCCAGCAGTCCGAAGGGGGGGAGGTCACCCCTCCACTTT. It encodes CASSPKGGRSPLHF.

The chain is built from TRBV30 and TRBJ1-5; D is uncertain. Trimming took 3 bases from V and 2 from J, leaving 8 bases between them. The CDR3 loop spans 13 amino acids. In germline, CDR1 is GTSNPN, CDR2 SVGIG (reference sequence). The CDR3 is CAWSHQGNQPQHF. In DNA form, the CDR3 reads TGTGCCTGGAGCCATCAGGGCAATCAGCCCCAGCATTTT. Full variable domain (outside the CDR3, taken from reference TRBV30 and TRBJ1-5): SQTIHQWPATLVQPVGSPLSLECTVEGTSNPNLYWYRQAAGRGLQLLFYSVGIGQISSEVPQNLSASRPQDRQFILSSKKLLLSDSGFYLCAWSHQGNQPQHFGDGTRLSIL.

The rearrangement uses TRBV28 and TRBJ2-5; the D is unclear. CDR3 length equals 13 residues. Germline CDR1 is MDHEN and CDR2 is SYDVKM. V lost 5 bases and J 1 base, leaving 8 bases between the germline ends. CDR3 region: CASSAPAQETQYF. The CDR3 nucleotides read TGTGCCAGCAGTGCCCCGGCCCAAGAGACCCAGTACTTC.

The rearrangement joins TRBV5-1 to TRBJ1-1; D call uncertain. The CDR3 loop spans 13 amino acids. Germline lookup yields CDR1 SGHRS and CDR2 YFSETQ. Trimming removed 2 bases from V and 2 bases from J, with 7 bases in between. CDR3 protein: CASSFDFNTEAFF. The CDR3 coding sequence is TGCGCCAGCAGCTTCGACTTTAACACTGAAGCTTTCTTT.